Following are 30 T cell receptor beta chains from one sample sequenced in a study of beta chain features in type 1 diabetes. Sequencing targeted expressed TCRB transcripts, as all isolated RNA had been reverse transcribed. The table came from immunoSEQ multiplex PCR; TCRdb's copy has only in-frame clones and leaves some out. The table lists about 320,000 clones, 14% of them singletons. Sequencing was done on a sample of central memory CD4+ T cells from blood. Every receptor here comes from a man aged 25-40 years in good health.

This clone turned up a few times. The chain joins TRBV30 to TRBJ1-1; D is ambiguous. Between the trimmed V and J ends, which lost 3 bases and 3 bases, there was a span of 14 bases. CDR3 length: 14 amino acids. Germline CDR1 reads GTSNPN; CDR2 reads SVGIG (reference sequence). CDR3 DNA sequence: TGTGCCTGGAGCCCCGGGAGTGAGTACACTGAAGCTTTCTTT. Translated, it gives CAWSPGSEYTEAFF.

This clone was counted only a few times. Distinct nucleotide sequences in the sample also encode this CDR3. The chain couples TRBV29-1 to TRBJ1-3; D unclear. CDR3 length: 11 amino acids. Trimming cost V 6 bases and J 4 bases, with 7 bases left between them. Germline V gene data show CDR1 as SQVTM and CDR2 as ANQGSEA. The CDR3 DNA follows: TGCAGCGTACGCGAGGGAAACACCATATATTTT. Its protein is CSVREGNTIYF.

V gene TRBV7-2 combines with J gene TRBJ1-4; unclear D gene. In germline, CDR1 is SGHTA, CDR2 FQGNSA. This CDR3 comprises 16 residues. The V gene lost 2 bases and the J gene lost 1 base, with 11 bases spanning the gap. CDR3 nucleotide sequence: TGTGCCAGCAGCTTATTGGGCCGGGGAACTAATGAAAAACTGTTTTTT. This gives the protein CASSLLGRGTNEKLFF.

The CDR3 here is CASSPQGRANTEAFF. Here the CDR3 DNA reads TGTGCCAGCTCACCACAGGGCAGGGCGAACACTGAAGCTTTCTTT. V gene TRBV18 combines with J gene TRBJ1-1, with D tentatively TRBD1 (5 bases). Trimming took 1 base from V and 1 from J, leaving 10 bases between them. The CDR3 is 15 amino acids. The germline V gene has CDR1 KGHSH and CDR2 LQKENI.

In its sample, this clone was seen a few times. This chain joins TRBV11-3 and TRBJ2-3; D call uncertain. V was clipped by 5 bases and J by 0 bases, with 9 bases between them. The CDR3 spans 14 residues. Germline lookup yields CDR1 SGHNT and CDR2 YENEEA. The DNA for the CDR3 is TGTGCCAGCAGCCGACGACAAAGCACAGATACGCAGTATTTT. This codes for CASSRRQSTDTQYF.

This clone was detected only a few times. The rearrangement uses TRBV7-3 and TRBJ2-1; D ambiguous. Germline CDR1 SGHTA, CDR2 FQGTGA. The CDR3 consists of 17 residues. V gave up 2 bases and J gave up 0 bases, with 14 bases separating them. The CDR3 region has the DNA TGTGCCAGCAGCTTAGGAGTGGGCCTACACTCCTACAATGAGCAGTTCTTC. It specifies CASSLGVGLHSYNEQFF.

This clone was counted between two and nine times. The rearrangement joins TRBV5-1 to TRBJ2-7, with D possibly being TRBD1 (5 bases). Trimming shortened V by 0 bases and J by 2 bases, and 6 bases separated the two germline ends. The germline V gene has CDR1 SGHRS and CDR2 YFSETQ. The length of the CDR3 is 13 residues. CDR3 in amino acids: CASSLDRPYEQYV. CDR3 bases: TGCGCCAGCAGCTTGGACAGGCCCTACGAGCAGTACGTC.

The chain links TRBV5-1 to TRBJ1-2; D is undetermined. The CDR3 is 14 residues long. CDR1 and CDR2 (germline): SGHRS, YFSETQ. Trimming pared 0 bases from V and 2 bases from J, leaving 8 bases between. The CDR3 nucleotides read TGCGCCAGCAGCTTGGCGGTCGGCAACTATGGCTACACCTTC. It specifies CASSLAVGNYGYTF.

V and J are TRBV5-4 and TRBJ2-3; 8 positions match TRBD2. From germline, CDR1 is SGHNT and CDR2 YYREEE (reference sequence). V was pared by 4 bases and J by 3 bases, with 10 bases of the junction left unmatched. The CDR3 has 16 residues. CDR3 nucleotides: TGTGCCAGCAGCCCTCGGGGCGGGGGGCAGACAGATACGCAGTATTTT. Amino acids: CASSPRGGGQTDTQYF.

This clone turned up a few times. This chain connects TRBV28 to TRBJ2-4; D gene uncertain. Germline CDR1 reads MDHEN; CDR2 reads SYDVKM. V dropped 6 bases and J dropped 0 bases, with 12 bases sitting between them. This CDR3 comprises 15 residues. The CDR3 loop reads CASRSSGLAKNIQYF. CDR3 bases: TGTGCCAGCAGGTCATCTGGTCTAGCCAAAAACATTCAGTACTTC.

The chain couples TRBV27 to TRBJ2-3; no clear D gene. CDR1 is MNHEY and CDR2 is SMNVEV in the germline V gene (reference sequence). Trimming removed 3 bases at V and 2 bases at J, with 6 bases between. The CDR3 is made up of 13 amino acids. In DNA, the CDR3 is TGTGCCAGCAGTTTTGTCTACACAGATACGCAGTATTTT. It specifies CASSFVYTDTQYF.

V is TRBV30 and J is TRBJ1-1; D is unclear. CDR1 and CDR2 from the germline V gene are GTSNPN and SVGIG (reference sequence). The CDR3 has 16 residues. Trimming shortened V by 3 bases and J by 3 bases, and 20 bases separated the two germline ends. As DNA, the CDR3 is TGTGCCTGGAGCGGGATTCTATTCAATCTAGACACTGAAGCTTTCTTT. Protein: CAWSGILFNLDTEAFF.

This clone has a handful of counts. This rearrangement joins TRBV7-3 to TRBJ2-1, with no clear D. The CDR3 runs 11 residues. Trimming removed 5 bases at V and 8 bases at J, with 7 bases between. CDR1 is SGHTA and CDR2 is FQGTGA in the germline V gene. CDR3 protein: CASSGSDEQFF. The CDR3 region has the DNA TGTGCCAGCAGCGGGTCGGATGAGCAGTTCTTC. Filled out from reference TRBV7-3 and TRBJ2-1, the complete variable domain reads GAGVSQTPSNKVTEKGKYVELRCDPISGHTALYWYRQSLGQGPEFLIYFQGTGAADDSGLPNDRFFAVRPEGSVSTLKIQRTERGDSAVYLCASSGSDEQFFGPGTRLTVL.

V is TRBV11-3 and J is TRBJ2-4; 8 bases map to TRBD2. V trimming: 5 bases; J trimming: 4 bases; junction bases outside the gene matches: 7. From germline, CDR1 is SGHNT and CDR2 YENEEA. The CDR3 totals 15 residues. CDR3 bases: TGTGCCAGCAGCCGTGGGGGACTAGAGAAAAACATTCAGTACTTC. It yields the protein CASSRGGLEKNIQYF.

The CDR3 coding sequence is TGCGCCAGCAGCTCGGCGGGAGGGAGGGATGAGCAGTTCTTC. This gives the protein CASSSAGGRDEQFF. The chain carries TRBV5-1 and TRBJ2-1, with 9 bases matching TRBD2. V lost 3 bases, J lost 8 bases, and 6 bases stayed unmatched. The CDR3 is 14 residues long. Germline-derived CDR1 and CDR2 are SGHRS and YFSETQ.

The chain carries TRBV29-1 and TRBJ2-1; D gene uncertain. Germline V gene sequence: CDR1 SQVTM, CDR2 ANQGSEA. V was cut by 4 bases and J by 3 bases, with 7 bases left in between. This CDR3 is built from 12 residues. The CDR3 bases are TGCAGCGTTGTCACCAACTACAATGAGCAGTTCTTC. Translation gives CSVVTNYNEQFF.

This clone was recorded a few times. CDR3 protein: CASSQDVQGFWAFF. Written as DNA, the CDR3 is TGCGCCAGCAGCCAGGACGTACAGGGATTTTGGGCTTTCTTT. This rearrangement joins TRBV4-1 to TRBJ1-1, with a weak D call TRBD1 (6 bases). Germline loops: CDR1 MGHRA, CDR2 YSYEKL. The germline V and J ends were trimmed by 3 bases and 11 bases, with 19 bases remaining between them. This CDR3 has 14 amino acids.

J is TRBJ1-3 and V is TRBV9, with 9 nucleotides matching TRBD1. The CDR3 is 17 amino acids. Germline V gives CDR1 SGDLS, CDR2 YYNGEE. With V trimmed by 6 bases and J by 1 base, 11 bases remained unmatched. CDR3 loop: CASTRQGDVRSGNTIYF. CDR3 bases: TGTGCCAGCACGCGACAGGGGGACGTAAGATCTGGAAACACCATATATTTT.

This clone was observed a handful of times. The chain couples TRBV6-1 to TRBJ2-7; 9 bases align to TRBD1. Germline V gene lookup returns CDR1 MNHNS and CDR2 SASEGT. With V trimmed by 6 bases and J by 7 bases, 13 bases remained unmatched. The CDR3 sequence is 15 residues long. CDR3 nucleotide sequence: TGTGCCAGCAGCGGCGACAGGGGGGGTCGTGGAGAGCAGTACGTC. It translates to CASSGDRGGRGEQYV.

The J gene is TRBJ2-7, the V gene TRBV2, with D hard to call. Germline V gives CDR1 SNHLY, CDR2 FYNNEI. CDR3 length: 13 amino acids. The ends were cut back, 1 base at V and 3 bases at J, with 7 bases in the middle. The CDR3 here is CASSEGRFYEQYF. Here the CDR3 DNA reads TGTGCCAGCAGTGAAGGGCGGTTCTACGAGCAGTACTTC.

The sample holds a few counts of this clone. This chain uses TRBV5-1 with TRBJ1-2; maybe TRBD1 (5 bases). The length of the CDR3 is 13 residues. Trimming cost V 5 bases and J 4 bases, with 12 bases left between them. Germline CDR1 and CDR2: SGHRS and YFSETQ. The CDR3 loop is CASRQGIIYGYTF. The CDR3 nucleotides read TGCGCCAGCAGGCAGGGCATAATCTATGGCTACACCTTC.

About this clone: Other nucleotide sequences from this sample produce the same CDR3. This sequence joins TRBV27 and TRBJ1-2, with 7 bases that match TRBD1. The CDR3 has 14 amino acids. The junction had 5 bases not matched to a gene; V was cut back by 2 bases and J by 5 bases. Germline CDR1 and CDR2: MNHEY and SMNVEV (reference sequence). CDR3 DNA: TGTGCCAGCAGTTTAAAGGGGGCATCGTATGGCTACACCTTC. Its protein is CASSLKGASYGYTF.

V usage is TRBV27 and J usage is TRBJ2-7, with TRBD2 matching over 10 bases. Per the germline V gene, CDR1 is MNHEY and CDR2 is SMNVEV (reference sequence). The CDR3 has 16 residues. V trimming: 2 bases; J trimming: 4 bases; junction bases outside the gene matches: 8. The CDR3: CASSLKAGGMSYEQYF. CDR3 DNA: TGTGCCAGCAGTTTAAAAGCGGGGGGGATGTCATACGAGCAGTACTTC.

This sequence joins TRBV4-3 and TRBJ2-3; 7 bases are shared with TRBD1. V gave up 0 bases and J gave up 7 bases; unmatched junction bases: 7. This CDR3 has 15 amino acids. Per germline, CDR1 LGHNA and CDR2 YSLEER. This CDR3 reads CASSQEGGVGNTQYF. CDR3 in DNA: TGCGCCAGCAGCCAAGAAGGGGGCGTCGGAAATACGCAGTATTTT.

The V and J genes are TRBV4-3 and TRBJ1-1; D unclear. The CDR3 spans 15 residues. Germline V gene data show CDR1 as LGHNA and CDR2 as YSLEER. Deletions cut 1 base from V and 2 bases from J, with 11 bases between. The CDR3 reads CASSQVGTPNTEAFF. The CDR3 bases are TGCGCCAGCAGCCAAGTCGGCACTCCTAACACTGAAGCTTTCTTT.

This clone has only a few counts. The chain joins TRBV7-8 to TRBJ2-7; D is uncertain. CDR3 length equals 13 residues. Germline-derived CDR1 and CDR2 are SGHVS and FQNEAQ. Trimming stripped 1 base from V and 6 bases from J, with 10 bases between. The DNA for the CDR3 is TGTGCCAGCAGCTTAGATTGGGGTGGCGAGCAGTACTTC. Amino acid sequence: CASSLDWGGEQYF.

This clone was counted a few times. The junction departs from the called germline gene at one end, perhaps through a read error. The V gene is TRBV7-7, the J gene TRBJ2-5; TRBD2 matches at 14 bases. The CDR3 extends over 15 amino acids. Germline loops: CDR1 SSHAT, CDR2 FNYEAQ (reference sequence). This chain's CDR3 is CASSQGLAGVETQYF. The CDR3 DNA reads TGTGCTAGCAGCCAGGGACTAGCGGGAGTGGAGACCCAGTACTTC.

This clone was seen more than once but under ten times. This chain connects TRBV19 to TRBJ1-5; TRBD1 agrees at 7 bases. The CDR3 has 16 residues. Germline V lookup: CDR1 LNHDA, CDR2 SQIVND (reference sequence). J was trimmed by 1 base and V by 7 bases; bases with no gene match: 10. CDR3 sequence (DNA): TGTGCCAGTACCCCCAGGGGGGGTGGGAGCAATCAGCCCCAGCATTTT. Its protein is CASTPRGGGSNQPQHF.

Ten or more counts support this clone. The V and J genes are TRBV19 and TRBJ2-5; no firm D call. The CDR3 extends over 13 amino acids. The germline CDR1 and CDR2 sequences are LNHDA and SQIVND (reference sequence). V gave up 5 bases and J gave up 2 bases, with 9 bases separating them. The DNA for the CDR3 is TGTGCCAGTAGTTTAGGACCACAAGAGACCCAGTACTTC. It specifies CASSLGPQETQYF.

This clone was detected a few times. The chain couples TRBV15 to TRBJ2-3; TRBD2 is a possible D gene (5 bases). The germline V gene has CDR1 LNHNV and CDR2 YYDKDF (reference sequence). V gave up 0 bases and J gave up 2 bases, with 12 bases separating them. The length of the CDR3 is 16 residues. As DNA, the CDR3 is TGTGCCACCAGCAGAGATAGACACCTAGCCACAGATACGCAGTATTTT. It encodes CATSRDRHLATDTQYF.